This TCR beta chain was captured in a study of cytomegalovirus exposure and HLA in healthy donors. Findings of the study overall: The productive fraction for most TCR beta V segments was about 87% or about 30% in an earlier analysis. Researchers reported in a later analysis that a missense DCLRE1C variant was tied to TCR beta V- and J-gene trimming. Later on, an analysis tied about 17,000 TCR beta sequences to HLA alleles at 0.05 false discovery rate.

Notes on this clone: Antigen specificity is unknown.

Germline V gives CDR1 LNHDA, CDR2 SQIVND (reference sequence). The CDR3 has 13 residues. PCR used 60 Vbeta primers and 13 Jbeta primers. Libraries were prepared by immunoSEQ multiplex PCR; TCRdb keeps only in-frame clonotypes and omits some of them. This repertoire shows some 250,000 clones, approximately 81% found once; its top ten account for around 8.6%. Sequencing used PBMCs. The receptor was isolated from a woman between 55 and 75 years old in good health and CMV-seropositive. The rearrangement links TRBV19 to TRBJ2-5; TRBD1 is a possible D gene (5 bases). The DNA end lines up better with TRBJ2-7; the J call may be wrong. In DNA, the CDR3 is TGTGCCAGTAGTATCCAGGGCTCCTACGAGCAGTACTTC. Its protein product is CASSIQGSYEQYF.